One T cell receptor beta chain is described in this entry. This sample is drawn from a study of blood T cell repertoires in COVID-19. Study-wide context: Acute-phase and convalescent COVID-19 samples originated in the United States, Italy and Spain. T cells, B-cell-depleted T cells, or PBMCs supplied cDNA or gDNA.

Seattle participants joined during active infection and were tracked over time. There are 17 residues in the CDR3. Germline V gene sequence: CDR1 SNHLY, CDR2 FYNNEI. V was shortened by 0 bases and J by 0 bases, with 14 bases between the two germline ends. Methods used by the authors: Cell counts per sample came from amplifying reference gene primers. This table comes from immunoSEQ multiplex PCR, and its TCRdb copy is limited to in-frame clones, with some not included. V, J and clone size are those of that table, while D and trimming were read from the DNA. In the table there are some 180,000 clones, approximately 88% of which are singletons.

The chain links TRBV2 to TRBJ1-2; TRBD1 is a possible D gene (6 bases). This clonotype was sampled from a middle-aged woman with COVID-19, enrolled during active disease. Sequencing used peripheral blood. DNA of the CDR3: TGTGCCAGCAGTGAAGCGCTGGGGGACAACGCTAACTATGGCTACACCTTC. It codes for CASSEALGDNANYGYTF. Drawing the rest from reference TRBV2 and TRBJ1-2, the complete variable domain is EPEVTQTPSHQVTQMGQEVILRCVPISNHLYFYWYRQILGQKVEFLVSFYNNEISEKSEIFDDQFSVERPDGSNFTLKIRSTKLEDSAMYFCASSEALGDNANYGYTFGSGTRLTVV.